The 5 T cell receptor beta chains below come from one sample, sequenced in a study of Ad26.COV2.S vaccination and SARS-CoV-2 variants (dated by TCRdb to about 2021). The sample's treatment or condition, from its label and the paper: some 19 received Ad26.COV2.S at low or high dose, single or two shots; several received placebo; per-sample allocation not given. For vaccine and placebo recipients, the sequenced repertoires came from samples collected on day 63 after the first injection. Library prep was done by the immunoSEQ multiplex PCR assay. This is the immuneACCESS table as TCRdb keeps it, with only in-frame sequences that have V and J called. A part of the clones is gone; compared with another copy, unresolved V genes explain less than half, and the rest is unexplained. Recorded for this sample are a few hundred thousand clones; about four fifths of them occurred a single time. The top ten clonotypes cover more than 7% of the sample.

This material consisted of peripheral blood, taken in a trial of Ad26.COV2.S vaccine versus placebo. These receptors came from a person between 18 and 65 years old who received the Ad26.COV2.S COVID-19 vaccine or a placebo.

As for this clone: Other DNA sequences in this specimen translate into the identical CDR3. CDR3 protein: CASSLSDTQYF. In DNA form, the CDR3 reads TGCGCCAGCAGCCTATCAGATACGCAGTATTTT. This chain connects TRBV5-1 to TRBJ2-3, with D unclear. The V end was cut by 4 bases, the J end by 4 bases, with 4 bases between. The CDR3 contains 11 residues. Germline CDR1 SGHRS, CDR2 YFSETQ.

The genes are TRBV5-5 and TRBJ1-2; TRBD1 might be the D (6 bases). Germline V CDR1 and CDR2: SGHKS, YYEKEE (reference sequence). V was clipped by 3 bases and J by 5 bases, with 17 bases between them. The CDR3 runs to 15 residues. The chain's CDR3 is CASSSDGGLRYGYTF. Written as DNA, the CDR3 is TGTGCCAGCAGCTCCGATGGGGGGCTACGGTATGGCTACACCTTC.

Only a few counts were recorded for this clone. The V call is TRBV2, the J call TRBJ1-2, with D perhaps TRBD1 (6 bases). The CDR3 loop spans 12 amino acids. Germline-derived CDR1 and CDR2 are SNHLY and FYNNEI. The germline V and J ends were trimmed by 11 bases and 5 bases, with 15 bases remaining between them. CDR3 in amino acids: CAGTGTLYGYTF. The CDR3 DNA is TGTGCCGGCACCGGGACACTGTATGGCTACACCTTC. The full variable domain, with the rest looked up from reference TRBV2 and TRBJ1-2, is EPEVTQTPSHQVTQMGQEVILRCVPISNHLYFYWYRQILGQKVEFLVSFYNNEISEKSEIFDDQFSVERPDGSNFTLKIRSTKLEDSAMYFCAGTGTLYGYTFGSGTRLTVV.

The chain has TRBV7-9 and TRBJ1-2; 10 bases map to TRBD1. Losses at the gene ends were 0 bases for V and 2 bases for J; bases not matched to a gene: 3. The CDR3 covers 16 residues. Germline CDR1 reads SEHNR; CDR2 reads FQNEAQ (reference sequence). CDR3 loop: CASSLAGTGENYGYTF. CDR3 in DNA: TGTGCCAGCAGCTTAGCTGGGACAGGGGAAAACTATGGCTACACCTTC.

This rearrangement joins TRBV20-1 to TRBJ2-7; D is unresolved. In germline, CDR1 is DFQATT, CDR2 SNEGSKA (reference sequence). CDR3 length: 14 amino acids. Trimming pared 3 bases from V and 4 bases from J, leaving 16 bases between. The CDR3 DNA sequence: TGCAGTGCTAGTAGATCCAGGCACGGGTACGAGCAGTACTTC. Translation: CSASRSRHGYEQYF.